These 16 T cell receptor beta chains came from one sample sequenced in a study of control samples from healthy donors and cancer patients. The table came from immunoSEQ multiplex PCR; TCRdb's copy has only in-frame clones and leaves some out. The top ten clones hold 5.5% to 7% of a sample with some 130,000 clones, around nine tenths of them seen once. Specimen: blood. Source of these receptors: a man aged 18 to 30 in good health.

The chain carries TRBV6-1 and TRBJ2-7; D not certain. This CDR3 is 15 amino acids long. Germline CDR1 MNHNS, CDR2 SASEGT. Trimming took off 3 bases at V and 0 bases at J, with 12 bases between the two ends. CDR3 loop: CASSDLLSSSYEQYF. The CDR3 coding sequence is TGTGCCAGCAGTGATCTCTTGTCGAGCTCCTACGAGCAGTACTTC.

This chain joins TRBV27 and TRBJ1-1; D possibly corresponds to TRBD1 (5 bases). This CDR3 is built from 13 residues. Germline CDR1 reads MNHEY; CDR2 reads SMNVEV (reference sequence). Deletions cut 6 bases from V and 6 bases from J, with 14 bases between. CDR3 residues: CASRDMGEAEAFF. For the CDR3, the DNA is TGTGCCAGCAGAGATATGGGGGAAGCTGAAGCTTTCTTT.

This clone occurred once. This chain connects TRBV6-2 or TRBV6-3 to TRBJ2-5; possible D gene TRBD1, 5 bases. CDR3 size: 14 residues. Germline V gives CDR1 MNHEY, CDR2 SVGEGT. V was shortened by 4 bases and J by 5 bases, with 14 bases between the two germline ends. The CDR3 is CASSLYRPTETQYF. In DNA form, the CDR3 reads TGTGCCAGCAGTTTGTACAGGCCCACGGAGACCCAGTACTTC.

The chain couples TRBV29-1 to TRBJ1-1, with D maybe TRBD1 (6 bases). Trimming shortened V by 4 bases and J by 10 bases, and 13 bases separated the two germline ends. Per germline, CDR1 SQVTM and CDR2 ANQGSEA. The CDR3 extends over 11 amino acids. The CDR3 is CSVARGAGAFF. In nucleotides, the CDR3 is TGCAGCGTTGCTCGGGGGGCTGGAGCTTTCTTT.

The CDR3 region is CASSVTPNLNTEAFF. The CDR3 bases are TGTGCCAGCAGCGTTACACCAAACCTGAACACTGAAGCTTTCTTT. The rearrangement joins TRBV9 to TRBJ1-1, with D unresolved. This CDR3 region has 15 residues. Germline CDR1 SGDLS, CDR2 YYNGEE. The germline V and J ends were trimmed by 2 bases and 0 bases, with 11 bases remaining between them.

V usage is TRBV7-2 and J usage is TRBJ1-3, with D maybe TRBD1 (5 bases). V shed 5 bases and J shed 0 bases, with 17 bases lying between them. The length of the CDR3 is 17 residues. CDR1 is SGHTA, CDR2 FQGNSA, per germline. The CDR3 region is CASSLTRWGSSGNTIYF. The CDR3 bases are TGTGCCAGCAGCCTCACCCGTTGGGGGAGCTCTGGAAACACCATATATTTT.

The CDR3 bases are TGCGCCAGCAGCTTGACAGGGATCGGGGAGCTGTTTTTT. Residues: CASSLTGIGELFF. This chain joins TRBV5-1 and TRBJ2-2; tentatively, D is TRBD1 (6 bases). CDR3 length: 13 amino acids. The V and J ends lost 1 base and 7 bases respectively, with 8 bases between them. The germline V gene has CDR1 SGHRS and CDR2 YFSETQ.

The chain carries TRBV2 and TRBJ1-5; D is unresolved. The CDR3 spans 16 residues. Germline V gene data show CDR1 as SNHLY and CDR2 as FYNNEI. Trimming removed 8 bases from V and 1 base from J, with 18 bases in between. The CDR3 region has the DNA TGTGCCAGCGGGATCGCGCGAGCAGGAAGCAATCAGCCCCAGCATTTT. It encodes CASGIARAGSNQPQHF.

This chain's CDR3 is CASRLRGGRTNTEAFF. CDR3 nucleotide sequence: TGTGCCAGCAGATTACGAGGGGGGAGGACGAACACTGAAGCTTTCTTT. The chain links TRBV7-9 to TRBJ1-1; tentative D call: TRBD1 (6 bases). The germline V gene encodes CDR1 SEHNR and CDR2 FQNEAQ (reference sequence). The CDR3 runs 16 residues. V dropped 6 bases and J dropped 1 base, with 18 bases sitting between them.

The V and J genes are TRBV15 and TRBJ2-7, with TRBD1 matching over 8 bases. This CDR3 has 14 residues. The junction had 5 bases not matched to a gene; V was cut back by 3 bases and J by 4 bases. The V gene's germline CDR1 is LNHNV and CDR2 YYDKDF (reference sequence). DNA for the CDR3: TGTGCCACCAGCAGCTCCGGGACAGGATACGAGCAGTACTTC. Residues: CATSSSGTGYEQYF.

The chain is built from TRBV7-9 and TRBJ1-1; 8 nucleotides match TRBD1. Unmatched junction bases numbered 4, after V lost 0 bases and J lost 4 bases. This CDR3 contains 15 residues. Germline loops: CDR1 SEHNR, CDR2 FQNEAQ (reference sequence). The CDR3, as DNA: TGTGCCAGCAGCTTAGCCACAGGGGGTACCACTGAAGCTTTCTTT. Its translation: CASSLATGGTTEAFF.

The V gene is TRBV7-9, the J gene TRBJ1-6; D remains ambiguous. This CDR3 is built from 14 residues. Germline CDR1 is SEHNR and CDR2 is FQNEAQ (reference sequence). The ends were cut back, 5 bases at V and 6 bases at J, with 11 bases in the middle. The CDR3 region has the DNA TGTGCCAGCAGCCCACTAGGAGCTAATTCACCCCTCCACTTT. Protein: CASSPLGANSPLHF.

The chain is built from TRBV11-3 and TRBJ2-3; no firm D call. V shed 5 bases and J shed 3 bases, with 12 bases lying between them. The CDR3 length is 14 residues. The germline V gene encodes CDR1 SGHNT and CDR2 YENEEA. Written as DNA, the CDR3 is TGTGCCAGCAGCACTGACTTGGGGACAGATACGCAGTATTTT. Translated: CASSTDLGTDTQYF. Full variable domain (remainder filled in from reference TRBV11-3 and TRBJ2-3): EAGVVQSPRYKIIEKKQPVAFWCNPISGHNTLYWYLQNLGQGPELLIRYENEEAVDDSQLPKDRFSAERLKGVDSTLKIQPAELGDSAVYLCASSTDLGTDTQYFGPGTRLTVL.

V usage is TRBV10-1 and J usage is TRBJ1-4; D remains unclear. The CDR3 contains 15 residues. Trimming cost V 6 bases and J 0 bases, with 11 bases left between them. The germline V gene encodes CDR1 WNHNN and CDR2 SYGVQD (reference sequence). CDR3 residues: CASSEAASTNEKLFF. The CDR3 DNA is TGCGCCAGCAGCGAAGCGGCATCAACTAATGAAAAACTGTTTTTT.

Details on this clone: This CDR3 is also generated by other DNA sequences in the sample. V gene TRBV7-9 combines with J gene TRBJ2-7; the D gene is possibly TRBD1 (6 bases). Germline-derived CDR1 and CDR2 are SEHNR and FQNEAQ (reference sequence). Between the trimmed V and J ends, which lost 4 bases and 1 base, there was a span of 20 bases. This CDR3 has 17 amino acids. The CDR3 protein is CASSSLQGPDLSYEQYF. For the CDR3, the DNA is TGTGCCAGCAGCTCGCTACAGGGCCCCGATCTTTCCTACGAGCAGTACTTC.

V is TRBV6-5 and J is TRBJ2-5; 9 bases line up with TRBD2. Trimming at V came to 6 bases and at J to 2 bases, leaving 7 bases not matched to a gene. Germline loops: CDR1 MNHEY, CDR2 SVGAGI. The CDR3 length is 15 residues. CDR3: CASSASGGSQETQYF. The CDR3, as DNA: TGTGCCAGCAGCGCGAGCGGGGGGTCTCAAGAGACCCAGTACTTC.